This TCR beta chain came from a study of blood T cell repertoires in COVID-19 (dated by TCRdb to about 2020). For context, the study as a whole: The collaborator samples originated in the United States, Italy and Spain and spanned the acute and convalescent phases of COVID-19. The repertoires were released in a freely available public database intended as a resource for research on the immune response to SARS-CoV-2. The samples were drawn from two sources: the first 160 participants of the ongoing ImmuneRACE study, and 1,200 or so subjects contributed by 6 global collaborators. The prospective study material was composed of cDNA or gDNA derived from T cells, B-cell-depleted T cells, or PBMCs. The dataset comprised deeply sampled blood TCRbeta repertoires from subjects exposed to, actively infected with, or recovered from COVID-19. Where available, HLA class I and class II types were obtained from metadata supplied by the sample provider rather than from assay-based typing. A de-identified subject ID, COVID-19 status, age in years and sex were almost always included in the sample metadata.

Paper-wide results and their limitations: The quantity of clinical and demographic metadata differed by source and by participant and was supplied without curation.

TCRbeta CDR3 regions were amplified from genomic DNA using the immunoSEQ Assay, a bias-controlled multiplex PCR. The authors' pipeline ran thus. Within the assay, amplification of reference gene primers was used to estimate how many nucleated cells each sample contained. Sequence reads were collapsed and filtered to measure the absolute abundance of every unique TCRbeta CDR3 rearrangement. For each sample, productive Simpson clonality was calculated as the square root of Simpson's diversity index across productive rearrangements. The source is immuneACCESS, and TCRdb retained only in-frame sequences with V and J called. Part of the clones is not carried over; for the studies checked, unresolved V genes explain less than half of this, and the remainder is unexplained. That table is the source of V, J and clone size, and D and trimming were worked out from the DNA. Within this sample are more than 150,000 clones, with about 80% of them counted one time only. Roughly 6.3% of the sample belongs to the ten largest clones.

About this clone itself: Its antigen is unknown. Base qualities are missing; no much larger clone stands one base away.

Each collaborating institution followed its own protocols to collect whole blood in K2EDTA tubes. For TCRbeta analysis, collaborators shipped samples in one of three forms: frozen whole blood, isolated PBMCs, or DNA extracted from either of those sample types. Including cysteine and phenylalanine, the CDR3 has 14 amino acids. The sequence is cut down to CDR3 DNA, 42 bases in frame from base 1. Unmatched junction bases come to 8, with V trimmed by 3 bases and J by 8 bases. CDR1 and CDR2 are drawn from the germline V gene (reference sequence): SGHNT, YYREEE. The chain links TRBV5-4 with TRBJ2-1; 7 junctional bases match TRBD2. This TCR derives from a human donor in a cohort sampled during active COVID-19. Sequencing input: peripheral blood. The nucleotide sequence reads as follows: TGTGCCAGCAGCTCGAGACTAGCAACTTATGAGCAGTTCTTC. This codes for CASSSRLATYEQFF.